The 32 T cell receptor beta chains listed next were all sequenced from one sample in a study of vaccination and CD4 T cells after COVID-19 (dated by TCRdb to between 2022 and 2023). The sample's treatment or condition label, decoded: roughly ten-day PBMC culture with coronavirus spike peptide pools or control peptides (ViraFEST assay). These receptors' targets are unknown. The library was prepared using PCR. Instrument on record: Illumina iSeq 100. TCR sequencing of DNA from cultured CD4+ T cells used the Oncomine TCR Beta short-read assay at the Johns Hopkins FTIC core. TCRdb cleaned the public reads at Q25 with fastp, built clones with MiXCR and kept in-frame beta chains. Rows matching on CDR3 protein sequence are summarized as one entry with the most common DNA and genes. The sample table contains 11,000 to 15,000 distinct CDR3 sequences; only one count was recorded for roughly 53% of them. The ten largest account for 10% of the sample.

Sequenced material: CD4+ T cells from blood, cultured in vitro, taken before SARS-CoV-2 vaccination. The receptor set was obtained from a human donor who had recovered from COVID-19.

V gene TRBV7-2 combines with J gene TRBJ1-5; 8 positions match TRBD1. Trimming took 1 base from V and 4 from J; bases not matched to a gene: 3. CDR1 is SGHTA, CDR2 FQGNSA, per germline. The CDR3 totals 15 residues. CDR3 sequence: CASSLDRGNNQPQHF. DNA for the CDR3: TGTGCCAGCAGCTTAGACAGGGGGAATAATCAGCCCCAGCATTTT.

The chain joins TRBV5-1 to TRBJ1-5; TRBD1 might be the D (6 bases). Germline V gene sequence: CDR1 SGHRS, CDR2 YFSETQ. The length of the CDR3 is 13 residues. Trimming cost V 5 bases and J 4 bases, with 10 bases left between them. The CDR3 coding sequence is TGCGCCAGCAGGAGGGGGGCTAATCAGCCCCAGCATTTT. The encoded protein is CASRRGANQPQHF.

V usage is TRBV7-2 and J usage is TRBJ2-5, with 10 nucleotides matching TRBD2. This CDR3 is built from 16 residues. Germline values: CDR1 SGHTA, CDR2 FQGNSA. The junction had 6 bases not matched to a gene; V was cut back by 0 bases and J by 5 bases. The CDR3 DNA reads TGTGCCAGCAGCTTAGCGTCTAGCGGGAGAGGGGAGACCCAGTACTTC. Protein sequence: CASSLASSGRGETQYF.

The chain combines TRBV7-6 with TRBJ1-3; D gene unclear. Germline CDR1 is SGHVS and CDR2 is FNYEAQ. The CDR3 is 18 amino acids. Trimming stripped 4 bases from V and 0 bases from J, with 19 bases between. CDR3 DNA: TGTGCCAGCAGCTCCACCAGTACCGGTGGGGTCTCTGGAAACACCATATATTTT. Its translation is CASSSTSTGGVSGNTIYF.

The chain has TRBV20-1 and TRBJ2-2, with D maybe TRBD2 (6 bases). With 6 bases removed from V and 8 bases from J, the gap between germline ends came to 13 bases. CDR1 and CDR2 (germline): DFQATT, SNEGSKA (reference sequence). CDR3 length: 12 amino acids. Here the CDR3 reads CSATGDFGELFF. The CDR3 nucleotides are TGCAGTGCCACGGGAGATTTTGGGGAGCTGTTTTTT.

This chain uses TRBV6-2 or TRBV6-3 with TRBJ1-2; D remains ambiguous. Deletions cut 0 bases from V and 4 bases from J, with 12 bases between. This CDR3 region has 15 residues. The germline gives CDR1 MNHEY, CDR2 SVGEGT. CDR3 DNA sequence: TGTGCCAGCAGTTACTCGCCCGGCTGGGGCTATGGCTACACCTTC. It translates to CASSYSPGWGYGYTF.

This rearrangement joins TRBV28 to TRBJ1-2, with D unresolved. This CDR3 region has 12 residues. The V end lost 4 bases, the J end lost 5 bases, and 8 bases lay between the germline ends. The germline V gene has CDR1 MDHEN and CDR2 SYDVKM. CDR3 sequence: CASSSGRYGYTF. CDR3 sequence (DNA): TGTGCCAGCAGTTCCGGACGGTATGGCTACACCTTC.

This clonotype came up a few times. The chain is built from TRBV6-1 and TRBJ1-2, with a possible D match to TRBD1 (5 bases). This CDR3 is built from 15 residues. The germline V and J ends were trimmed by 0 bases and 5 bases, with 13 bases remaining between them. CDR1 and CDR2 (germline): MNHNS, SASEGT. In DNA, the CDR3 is TGTGCCAGCAGTGAAGCGGGGCAGATCACGTATGGCTACACCTTC. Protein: CASSEAGQITYGYTF.

The CDR3 bases are TGCGCCAGCAGTCTTACAGGTAGTGGCTACACCTTC. This gives the protein CASSLTGSGYTF. V usage is TRBV4-1 and J usage is TRBJ1-2, with D perhaps TRBD1 (5 bases). Germline loops: CDR1 MGHRA, CDR2 YSYEKL. V lost 6 bases and J 7 bases, leaving 12 bases between the germline ends. The CDR3 consists of 12 residues.

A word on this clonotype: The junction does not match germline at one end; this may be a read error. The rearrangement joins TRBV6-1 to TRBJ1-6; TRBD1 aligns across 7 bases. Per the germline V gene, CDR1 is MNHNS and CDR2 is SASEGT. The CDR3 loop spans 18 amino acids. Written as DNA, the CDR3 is TGTGTCAGCAGTGCCCGATCGGACAGGCGGCCCTATAATTCACCCCTCCACTTT. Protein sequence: CVSSARSDRRPYNSPLHF.

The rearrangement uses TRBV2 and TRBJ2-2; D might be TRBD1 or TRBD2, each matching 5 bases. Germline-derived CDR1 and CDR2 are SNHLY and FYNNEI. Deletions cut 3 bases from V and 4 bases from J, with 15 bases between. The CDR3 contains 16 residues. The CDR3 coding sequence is TGTGCCAGCAGTGATCCTGGTCGGGGCCCCACCGGGGAGCTGTTTTTT. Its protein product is CASSDPGRGPTGELFF. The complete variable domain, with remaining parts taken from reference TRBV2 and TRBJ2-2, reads EPEVTQTPSHQVTQMGQEVILRCVPISNHLYFYWYRQILGQKVEFLVSFYNNEISEKSEIFDDQFSVERPDGSNFTLKIRSTKLEDSAMYFCASSDPGRGPTGELFFGEGSRLTVL.

The CDR3 is CASRQISGNTIYF. DNA of the CDR3: TGTGCCAGCAGACAGATCTCTGGAAACACCATATATTTT. V gene TRBV7-9 combines with J gene TRBJ1-3; no reliable D call. Germline values: CDR1 SEHNR, CDR2 FQNEAQ (reference sequence). This CDR3 has 13 residues. V lost 6 bases to trimming and J lost 0 bases, with 6 bases between them.

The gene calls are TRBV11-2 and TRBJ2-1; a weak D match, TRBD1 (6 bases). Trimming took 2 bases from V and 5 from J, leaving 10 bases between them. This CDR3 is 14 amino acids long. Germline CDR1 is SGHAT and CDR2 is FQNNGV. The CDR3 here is CASSLRTDHNEQFF. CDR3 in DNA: TGTGCCAGCAGCTTACGGACAGATCACAATGAGCAGTTCTTC.

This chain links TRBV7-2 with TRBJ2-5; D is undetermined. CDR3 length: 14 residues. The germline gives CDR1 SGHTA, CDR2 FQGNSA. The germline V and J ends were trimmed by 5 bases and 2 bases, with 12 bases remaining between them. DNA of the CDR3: TGTGCCAGCAGCCCCCCCGGAACACAAGAGACCCAGTACTTC. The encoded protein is CASSPPGTQETQYF.

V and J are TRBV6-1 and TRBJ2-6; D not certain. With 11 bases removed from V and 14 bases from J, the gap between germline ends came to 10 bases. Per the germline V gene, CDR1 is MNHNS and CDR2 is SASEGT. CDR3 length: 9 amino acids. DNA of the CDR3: TGTGCCTTTCCGGCGCTCCTGACTTTC. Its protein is CAFPALLTF.

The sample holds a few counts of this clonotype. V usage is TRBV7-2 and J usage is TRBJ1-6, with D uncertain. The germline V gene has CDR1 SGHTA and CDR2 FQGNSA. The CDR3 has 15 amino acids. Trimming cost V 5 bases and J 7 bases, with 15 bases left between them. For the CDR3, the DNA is TGTGCCAGCAGCCCCCCTGCCAGGATAAATTCACCCCTCCACTTT. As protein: CASSPPARINSPLHF.

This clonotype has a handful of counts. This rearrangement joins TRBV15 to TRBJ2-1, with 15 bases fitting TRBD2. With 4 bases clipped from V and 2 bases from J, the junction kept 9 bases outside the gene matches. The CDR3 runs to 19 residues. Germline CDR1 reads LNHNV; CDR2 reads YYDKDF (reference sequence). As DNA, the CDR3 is TGTGCCACCAGCAACGGAGGGACTAGCGGGAGGTCCCCCTACAATGAGCAGTTCTTC. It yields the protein CATSNGGTSGRSPYNEQFF.

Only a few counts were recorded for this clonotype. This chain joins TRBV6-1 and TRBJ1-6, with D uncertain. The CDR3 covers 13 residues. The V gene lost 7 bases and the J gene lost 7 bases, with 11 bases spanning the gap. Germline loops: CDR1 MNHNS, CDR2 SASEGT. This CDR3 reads CASIGQLNSPLHF. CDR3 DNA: TGTGCCAGCATCGGGCAGTTAAATTCACCCCTCCACTTT.

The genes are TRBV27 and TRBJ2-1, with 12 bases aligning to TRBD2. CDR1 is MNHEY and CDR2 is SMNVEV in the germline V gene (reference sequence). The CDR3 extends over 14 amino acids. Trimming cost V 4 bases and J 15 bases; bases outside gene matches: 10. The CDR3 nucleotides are TGTGCCAGCAGTTCGCTAGCGGGAGGGCCTGTCCCGTTCTTC. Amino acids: CASSSLAGGPVPFF.

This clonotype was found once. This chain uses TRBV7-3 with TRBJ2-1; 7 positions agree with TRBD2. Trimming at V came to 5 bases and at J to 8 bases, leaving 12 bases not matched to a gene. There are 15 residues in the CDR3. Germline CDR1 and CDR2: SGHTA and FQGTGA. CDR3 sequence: CASSPTSAIHHEQFF. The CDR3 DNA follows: TGTGCCAGCAGCCCTACTAGCGCCATACATCATGAGCAGTTCTTC.

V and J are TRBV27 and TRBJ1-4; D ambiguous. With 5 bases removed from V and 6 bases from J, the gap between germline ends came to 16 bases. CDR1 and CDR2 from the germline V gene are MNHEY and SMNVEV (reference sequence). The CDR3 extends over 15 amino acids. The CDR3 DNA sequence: TGTGCCAGCAGTCGTAAGTTGCAACGGTATGAAAAACTGTTTTTT. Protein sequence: CASSRKLQRYEKLFF. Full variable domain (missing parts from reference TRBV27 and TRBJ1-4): EAQVTQNPRYLITVTGKKLTVTCSQNMNHEYMSWYRQDPGLGLRQIYYSMNVEVTDKGDVPEGYKVSRKEKRNFPLILESPSPNQTSLYFCASSRKLQRYEKLFFGSGTQLSVL.

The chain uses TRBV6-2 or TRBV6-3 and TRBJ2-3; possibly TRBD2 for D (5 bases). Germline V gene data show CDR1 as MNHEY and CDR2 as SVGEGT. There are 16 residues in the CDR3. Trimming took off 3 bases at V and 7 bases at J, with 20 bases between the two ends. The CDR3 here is CASSYWIPSSFHTQYF. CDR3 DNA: TGTGCCAGCAGTTATTGGATCCCTAGCTCCTTTCATACGCAGTATTTT.

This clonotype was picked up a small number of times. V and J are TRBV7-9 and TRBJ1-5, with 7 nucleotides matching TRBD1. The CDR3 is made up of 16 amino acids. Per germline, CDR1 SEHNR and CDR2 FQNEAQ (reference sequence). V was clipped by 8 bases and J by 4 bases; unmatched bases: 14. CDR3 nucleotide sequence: TGTGCCAGCTCGGACTCCGTGGGACAGCTTAATCAGCCCCAGCATTTT. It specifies CASSDSVGQLNQPQHF. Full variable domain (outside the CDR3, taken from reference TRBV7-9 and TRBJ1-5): DTGVSQNPRHKITKRGQNVTFRCDPISEHNRLYWYRQTLGQGPEFLTYFQNEAQLEKSRLLSDRFSAERPKGSFSTLEIQRTEQGDSAMYLCASSDSVGQLNQPQHFGDGTRLSIL.

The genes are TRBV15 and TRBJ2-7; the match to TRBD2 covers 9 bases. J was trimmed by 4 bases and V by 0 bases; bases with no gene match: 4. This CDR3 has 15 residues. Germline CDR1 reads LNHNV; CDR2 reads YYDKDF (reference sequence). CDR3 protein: CATSRDRLAGYEQYF. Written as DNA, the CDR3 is TGTGCCACCAGCAGAGATCGTCTAGCGGGATACGAGCAGTACTTC.

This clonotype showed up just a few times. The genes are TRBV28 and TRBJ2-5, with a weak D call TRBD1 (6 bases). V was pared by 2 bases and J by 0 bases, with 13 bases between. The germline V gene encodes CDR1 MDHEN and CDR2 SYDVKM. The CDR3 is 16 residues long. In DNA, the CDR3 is TGTGCCAGCAGTTTAAAGAGTTGGACAGACCAAGAGACCCAGTACTTC. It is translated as CASSLKSWTDQETQYF.

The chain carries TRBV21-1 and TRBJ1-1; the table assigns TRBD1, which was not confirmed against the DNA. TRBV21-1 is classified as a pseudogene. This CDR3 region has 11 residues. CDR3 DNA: TGTGCCAGCAGGACGGGGGGTGAAGCTTTCTTT. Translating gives CASRTGGEAFF.

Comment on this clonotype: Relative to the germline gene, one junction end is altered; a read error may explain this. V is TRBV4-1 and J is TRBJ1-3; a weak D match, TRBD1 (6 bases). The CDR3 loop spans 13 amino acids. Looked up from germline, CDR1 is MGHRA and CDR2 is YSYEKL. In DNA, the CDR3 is TGCGCCAGCAGCCAAGCGACGGACAGCCCTCGATGTTTT. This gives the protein CASSQATDSPRCF.

The CDR3 sequence: CASSESPGYNQPQHF. The CDR3 bases are TGTGCCAGCAGTGAATCCCCAGGGTATAATCAGCCCCAGCATTTT. The chain recombines TRBV6-1 with TRBJ1-5; D perhaps matches TRBD1 (5 bases). This CDR3 comprises 15 residues. Trimming shortened V by 2 bases and J by 4 bases, and 12 bases separated the two germline ends. Germline assignment: CDR1 MNHNS and CDR2 SASEGT.

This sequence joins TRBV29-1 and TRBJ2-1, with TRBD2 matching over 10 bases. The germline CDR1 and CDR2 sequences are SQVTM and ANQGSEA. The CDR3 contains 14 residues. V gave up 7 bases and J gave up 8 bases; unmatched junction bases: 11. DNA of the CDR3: TGCAGCGGGACGAACCTAGCGGGAGACCATGAGCAGTTCTTC. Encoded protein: CSGTNLAGDHEQFF.

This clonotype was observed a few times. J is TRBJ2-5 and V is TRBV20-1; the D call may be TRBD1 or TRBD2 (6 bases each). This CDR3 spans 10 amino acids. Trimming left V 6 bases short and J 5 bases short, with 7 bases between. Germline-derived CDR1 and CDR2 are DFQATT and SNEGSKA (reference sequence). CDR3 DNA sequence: TGCAGTGCAGGGGGGGAGACCCAGTACTTC. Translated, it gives CSAGGETQYF.

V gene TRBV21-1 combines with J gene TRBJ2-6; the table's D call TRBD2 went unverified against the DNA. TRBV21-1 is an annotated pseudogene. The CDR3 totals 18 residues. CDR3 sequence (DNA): TGTGCCAGCAGCATCTGCGAGGGCCGATTCTCGGCGGCCAACGTCCTGACTTTC. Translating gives CASSICEGRFSAANVLTF.

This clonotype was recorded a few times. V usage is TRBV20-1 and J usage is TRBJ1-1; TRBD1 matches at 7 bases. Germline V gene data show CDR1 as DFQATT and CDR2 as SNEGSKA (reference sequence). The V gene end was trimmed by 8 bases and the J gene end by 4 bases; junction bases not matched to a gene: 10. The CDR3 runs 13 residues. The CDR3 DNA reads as TGCAGTCCGAATCAGGGGGGAGGCACTGAAGCTTTCTTT. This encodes CSPNQGGGTEAFF.